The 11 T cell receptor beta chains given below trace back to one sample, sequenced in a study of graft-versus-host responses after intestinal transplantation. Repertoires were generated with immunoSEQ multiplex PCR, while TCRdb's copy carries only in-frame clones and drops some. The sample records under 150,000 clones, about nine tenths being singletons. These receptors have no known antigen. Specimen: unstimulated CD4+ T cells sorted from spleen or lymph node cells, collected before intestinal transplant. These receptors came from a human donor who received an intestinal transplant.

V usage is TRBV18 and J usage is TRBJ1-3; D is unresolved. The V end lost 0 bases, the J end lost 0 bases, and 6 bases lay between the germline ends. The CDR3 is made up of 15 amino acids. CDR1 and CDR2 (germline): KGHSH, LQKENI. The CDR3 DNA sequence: TGTGCCAGCTCACCACCACGGAGCTCTGGAAACACCATATATTTT. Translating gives CASSPPRSSGNTIYF.

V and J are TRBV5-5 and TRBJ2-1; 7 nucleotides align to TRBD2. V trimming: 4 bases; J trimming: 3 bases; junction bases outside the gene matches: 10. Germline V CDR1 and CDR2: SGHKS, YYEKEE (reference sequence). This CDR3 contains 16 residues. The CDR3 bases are TGTGCCAGCAGCCCGACTGCTAGCGGTTTCTACAATGAGCAGTTCTTC. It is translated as CASSPTASGFYNEQFF.

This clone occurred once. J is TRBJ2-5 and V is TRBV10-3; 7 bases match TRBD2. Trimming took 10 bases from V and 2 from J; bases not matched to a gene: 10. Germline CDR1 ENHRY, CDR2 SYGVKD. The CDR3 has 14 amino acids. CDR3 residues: CATQSSGPQETQYF. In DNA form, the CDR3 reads TGTGCCACCCAATCTAGCGGACCACAAGAGACCCAGTACTTC.

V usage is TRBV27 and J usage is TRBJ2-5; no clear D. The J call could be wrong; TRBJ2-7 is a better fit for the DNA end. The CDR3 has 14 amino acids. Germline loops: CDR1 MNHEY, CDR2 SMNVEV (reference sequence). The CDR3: CASSISSKVYEQYF. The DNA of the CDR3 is TGTGCCAGCAGCATATCCTCAAAAGTATACGAGCAGTACTTC.

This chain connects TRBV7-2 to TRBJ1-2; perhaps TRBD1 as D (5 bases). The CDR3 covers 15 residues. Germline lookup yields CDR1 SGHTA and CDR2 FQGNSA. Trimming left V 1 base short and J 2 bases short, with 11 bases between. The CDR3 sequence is CASSLESQGNYGYTF. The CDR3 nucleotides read TGTGCCAGCAGCTTAGAAAGCCAGGGAAACTATGGCTACACCTTC.

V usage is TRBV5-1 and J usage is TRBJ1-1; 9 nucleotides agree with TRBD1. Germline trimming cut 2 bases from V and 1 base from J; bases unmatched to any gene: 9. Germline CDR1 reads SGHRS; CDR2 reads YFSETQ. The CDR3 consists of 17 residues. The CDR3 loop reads CASSFPSTGGKNTEAFF. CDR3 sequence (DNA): TGCGCCAGCAGCTTCCCCTCGACAGGGGGAAAGAACACTGAAGCTTTCTTT. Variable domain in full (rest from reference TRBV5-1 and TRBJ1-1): KAGVTQTPRYLIKTRGQQVTLSCSPISGHRSVSWYQQTPGQGLQFLFEYFSETQRNKGNFPGRFSGRQFSNSRSEMNVSTLELGDSALYLCASSFPSTGGKNTEAFFGQGTRLTVV.

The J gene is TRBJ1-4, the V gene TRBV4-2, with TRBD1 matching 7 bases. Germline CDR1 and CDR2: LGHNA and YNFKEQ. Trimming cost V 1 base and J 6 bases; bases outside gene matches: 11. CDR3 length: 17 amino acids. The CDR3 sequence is CASSQGTGARGHEKLFF. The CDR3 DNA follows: TGTGCCAGCAGCCAAGGAACGGGGGCGAGGGGGCATGAAAAACTGTTTTTT.

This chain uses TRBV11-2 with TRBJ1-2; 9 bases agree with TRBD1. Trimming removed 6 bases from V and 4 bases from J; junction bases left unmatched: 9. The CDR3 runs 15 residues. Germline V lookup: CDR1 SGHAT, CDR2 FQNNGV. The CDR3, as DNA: TGTGCCAGCAGTCATTGGGGACAGGGCGGCTATGGCTACACCTTC. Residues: CASSHWGQGGYGYTF.

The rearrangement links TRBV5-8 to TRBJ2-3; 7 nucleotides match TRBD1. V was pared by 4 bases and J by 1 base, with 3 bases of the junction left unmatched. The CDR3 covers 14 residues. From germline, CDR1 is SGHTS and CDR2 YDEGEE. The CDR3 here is CASSKQGGTDTQYF. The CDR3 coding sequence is TGTGCCAGCAGCAAGCAGGGGGGCACAGATACGCAGTATTTT.

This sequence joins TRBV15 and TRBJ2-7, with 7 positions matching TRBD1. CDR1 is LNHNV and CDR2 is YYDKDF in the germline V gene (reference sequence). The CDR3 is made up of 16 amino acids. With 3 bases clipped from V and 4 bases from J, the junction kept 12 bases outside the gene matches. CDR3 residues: CATSSYSTGSSYEQYF. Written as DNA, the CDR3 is TGTGCCACCAGCAGCTACTCGACAGGGAGCTCTTACGAGCAGTACTTC.

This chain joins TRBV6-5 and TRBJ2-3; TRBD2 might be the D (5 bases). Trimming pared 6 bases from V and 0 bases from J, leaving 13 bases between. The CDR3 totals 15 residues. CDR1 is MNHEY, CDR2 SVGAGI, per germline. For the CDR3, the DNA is TGTGCCAGCAGGGTGGACTTCTCTAGCACAGATACGCAGTATTTT. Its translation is CASRVDFSSTDTQYF.